Listed below are T cell receptor beta chains from one sample, sequenced in a study of blood T cell repertoires in COVID-19. Profiling relied on immunoSEQ multiplex PCR, and the TCRdb table lists in-frame clones only, not all of them. Of about 73,000 clones listed, roughly four fifths were seen once; the top ten hold 2% to 2.5%. Sequencing was carried out using peripheral blood. The receptor source for this set is a man aged 70 or older with COVID-19, enrolled during active disease. Both conserved end residues are part of each CDR3.

TRBV6-2/TRBV6-3	12	TRBJ1-1	CASSSTGAEAFF
TRBV9	14	TRBJ1-1	CASSGGGLNTEAFF
TRBV5-1	18	TRBJ2-6	CASSFRQVISSGANVLTF
TRBV28	13	TRBJ2-1	CAGTRGGNNEQFF
TRBV27	14	TRBJ1-3	CASSSTGAGNTIYF
TRBV6-6	15	TRBJ2-1	CASSYSLAGEGEQFF
TRBV11-3	16	TRBJ2-3	CASSSGLAGMADTQYF
TRBV25-1	16	TRBJ2-3	CASSQAGVSSTDTQYF
TRBV11-1	14	TRBJ2-7	CASRFADRGFEQYF
TRBV28	14	TRBJ1-5	CASSLGGDNQPQHF
TRBV7-2	17	TRBJ2-7	CASSPRRLAGANYEQYF
TRBV6-2/TRBV6-3	15	TRBJ2-5	CASSYLAGVGETQYF
TRBV11-2	17	TRBJ2-7	CASISGRVSGASYEQYF
TRBV4-3	13	TRBJ1-5	CASSQGSRQPQHF
TRBV7-9	13	TRBJ1-2	CASSLVGREGYTF
TRBV28	14	TRBJ1-1	CASSLTGKITEAFF
TRBV7-3	14	TRBJ2-3	CASSLTPSTDTQYF
TRBV5-1	16	TRBJ2-3	CASSIQAGGPTDTQYF
TRBV24-1	17	TRBJ2-2	CATSDRGTGGRTGELFF
TRBV28	15	TRBJ1-1	CASSSKGLRITEAFF
TRBV28	20	TRBJ1-1	CASSLIAGGVGLSMNTEAFF
TRBV6-2/TRBV6-3	18	TRBJ2-2	CASSRGTSGRILTGELFF
TRBV28	15	TRBJ1-2	CASTSPEGQNYGYTF
TRBV6-2/TRBV6-3	14	TRBJ2-7	CASSPGQFVYEQYF
TRBV2	12	TRBJ2-3	CASSRERDTQYF
TRBV7-6	15	TRBJ2-1	CASSLKTSGYNEQFF
TRBV5-1	17	TRBJ1-2	CASSLRAGTGVNYGYTF
TRBV20-1	11	TRBJ2-7	CSAPDNFEQYF
TRBV19	15	TRBJ1-3	CASSTLTGRGNTIYF
TRBV7-3	14	TRBJ2-3	CASSRSSGTDTQYF
TRBV5-1	14	TRBJ1-4	CASSFGQVREKLFF
TRBV10-3	15	TRBJ1-2	CAISGWDRLFYGYTF
TRBV27	14	TRBJ1-2	CASSSPGLNYGYTF
TRBV3-1/TRBV3-2	14	TRBJ1-6	CASKRQASNSPLHF
TRBV6-1	15	TRBJ1-2	CASSEGTVSNYGYTF
TRBV5-1	13	TRBJ2-5	CASRWTGQETQYF
TRBV4-2	15	TRBJ2-7	CASSQDHRVGYEQYF